These T cell receptor beta chains were read from a single sample in a study of beta chain features in type 1 diabetes. Assay used: immunoSEQ multiplex PCR; TCRdb lists only in-frame clones, some missing. The table includes under 130,000 clones, around 30% detected once. Sequenced: central memory CD4+ T cells from blood. These receptors were obtained from a woman between 18 and 30 years old with type 1 diabetes. The CDR3 runs from the conserved cysteine through the conserved F or W. A D gene is named only where the DNA matches it firmly. Part of the rows lack a size; the others show once, few, many or a class for expanded clones.

V: TRBV30
J: TRBJ2-1
D: TRBD2
size: .
CDR3: CARRGTRGNEQFF
DNA: TGTGCCCGACGGGGGACTAGGGGGAATGAGCAGTTCTTC

V: TRBV5-1
J: TRBJ2-5
D: TRBD1
size: few
CDR3: CASSLSLGQGQETQYF
DNA: TGCGCCAGCAGCCTGAGCCTCGGACAGGGCCAAGAGACCCAGTACTTC

V: TRBV18
J: TRBJ2-5
D: TRBD1
size: .
CDR3: CASSPTGLDQYF
DNA: TGTGCCAGCTCACCGACAGGGTTGGACCAGTACTTC

V: TRBV7-2
J: TRBJ1-2
D: .
size: few
CDR3: CASSLLGGYTF
DNA: TGTGCCAGCAGCTTACTCGGGGGCTACACCTTC

V: TRBV30
J: TRBJ2-7
D: .
size: .
CDR3: CASTVEQYF
DNA: TGTGCCTCGACAGTCGAGCAGTACTTC

V: TRBV2
J: TRBJ2-6
D: .
size: .
CDR3: CASSEVRGSGANVLTF
DNA: TGTGCCAGCAGTGAGGTCAGGGGCTCTGGGGCCAACGTCCTGACTTTC

V: TRBV7-9
J: TRBJ1-1
D: TRBD1
size: few
CDR3: CASSLRTGDTEAFF
DNA: TGTGCCAGCAGCTTAAGAACAGGGGACACTGAAGCTTTCTTT

V: TRBV10-2
J: TRBJ2-2
D: TRBD2
size: .
CDR3: CAITPVGSGRATGELFF
DNA: TGCGCCATCACCCCAGTTGGGAGCGGGAGGGCCACCGGGGAGCTGTTTTTT

V: TRBV4-2
J: TRBJ2-1
D: TRBD1
size: .
CDR3: CASSQERQGAVYNEQFF
DNA: TGTGCCAGCAGCCAAGAGAGACAGGGGGCCGTCTACAATGAGCAGTTCTTC

V: TRBV18
J: TRBJ2-5
D: .
size: few
CDR3: CASSPGLQETQYF
DNA: TGTGCCAGCTCACCCGGACTACAAGAGACCCAGTACTTC

V: TRBV6-5
J: TRBJ2-3
D: .
size: .
CDR3: CASSRHMGGDTQYF
DNA: TGTGCCAGCAGCCGACATATGGGCGGGGATACGCAGTATTTT

V: TRBV30
J: TRBJ2-5
D: .
size: once
CDR3: CAWSVGQTRVETQYF
DNA: TGTGCCTGGAGTGTCGGACAGACCCGGGTAGAGACCCAGTACTTC

V: TRBV30
J: TRBJ1-3
D: TRBD1
size: few
CDR3: CAWAQGAAGNTIYF
DNA: TGTGCCTGGGCACAGGGGGCGGCTGGAAACACCATATATTTT

V: TRBV10-1
J: TRBJ2-1
D: TRBD2
size: .
CDR3: CATQKGGLAAYNEQFF
DNA: TGCGCCACCCAAAAAGGTGGACTAGCGGCTTACAATGAGCAGTTCTTC

V: TRBV10-2
J: TRBJ2-7
D: .
size: .
CDR3: CASSVVHSDYEQYF
DNA: TGCGCCAGCAGTGTAGTGCACAGTGACTACGAGCAGTACTTC

V: TRBV2
J: TRBJ1-2
D: .
size: .
CDR3: CARNTGNSYGYTF
DNA: TGTGCCCGCAACACAGGGAATTCCTATGGCTACACCTTC

V: TRBV19
J: TRBJ2-3
D: TRBD2
size: .
CDR3: CASSSPLLAGGTTDTQYF
DNA: TGTGCCAGTAGTTCCCCCCTTCTAGCGGGAGGCACCACAGATACGCAGTATTTT

V: TRBV19
J: TRBJ1-4
D: .
size: .
CDR3: CASSRGLANEKLFF
DNA: TGTGCCAGTAGCAGGGGATTGGCTAATGAAAAACTGTTTTTT

V: TRBV5-4
J: TRBJ2-1
D: TRBD1
size: .
CDR3: CASSLGQGAYNEQFF
DNA: TGTGCCAGCAGCCTCGGACAGGGGGCCTACAATGAGCAGTTCTTC

V: TRBV6-4
J: TRBJ1-2
D: TRBD1
size: .
CDR3: CASTPETGVYYGYTF
DNA: TGTGCCAGCACCCCCGAGACAGGGGTCTACTATGGCTACACCTTC

V: TRBV6-6
J: TRBJ1-5
D: .
size: .
CDR3: CASSYIDSNQPQHF
DNA: TGTGCCAGCAGTTACATAGATTCCAATCAGCCCCAGCATTTT

V: TRBV1
J: TRBJ1-5
D: .
size: .
CDR3: CTSSQDRGDGHHQPQHF
DNA: TGCACCAGCAGCCAAGATCGGGGGGATGGTCATCATCAGCCCCAGCATTTT

V: TRBV5-1
J: TRBJ2-7
D: TRBD1
size: few
CDR3: CASSPSTGGVGYEQYF
DNA: TGCGCCAGCAGCCCTTCTACAGGGGGCGTAGGCTACGAGCAGTACTTC

V: TRBV9
J: TRBJ1-6
D: TRBD1
size: .
CDR3: CASSVAAGGNSPLHF
DNA: TGTGCCAGCAGCGTAGCGGCAGGGGGGAATTCACCCCTCCACTTT

V: TRBV2
J: TRBJ2-4
D: TRBD2
size: few
CDR3: CASSVLASGPKNIQYF
DNA: TGTGCCAGCAGTGTGTTGGCTAGCGGACCTAAAAACATTCAGTACTTC

V: TRBV6-5
J: TRBJ2-1
D: TRBD1
size: .
CDR3: CASSYSSGQGVDEQFF
DNA: TGTGCCAGCAGTTACTCTTCGGGACAGGGCGTCGATGAGCAGTTCTTC

V: TRBV7-2
J: TRBJ1-1
D: .
size: few
CDR3: CASSPFSEAFF
DNA: TGTGCCAGCAGCCCGTTCAGTGAAGCTTTCTTT

V: TRBV28
J: TRBJ2-5
D: TRBD1
size: many
CDR3: CASRTQGEETQYF
DNA: TGTGCCAGCAGGACACAGGGGGAAGAGACCCAGTACTTC

V: TRBV2
J: TRBJ1-2
D: TRBD1
size: once
CDR3: CASSEGGQGYGYTF
DNA: TGTGCCAGCAGTGAAGGGGGACAGGGGTATGGCTACACCTTC

V: TRBV6-6
J: TRBJ2-3
D: .
size: .
CDR3: CASRLTVAGTDTQYF
DNA: TGTGCCAGCAGGTTGACAGTTGCAGGCACAGATACGCAGTATTTT

V: TRBV25-1
J: TRBJ2-3
D: TRBD2
size: few
CDR3: CASSGARGLKRGTDTQYF
DNA: TGTGCCAGCAGTGGGGCCCGGGGACTAAAAAGGGGCACAGATACGCAGTATTTT

V: TRBV7-8
J: TRBJ2-1
D: TRBD2
size: .
CDR3: CASSLFPAPAGVYNEQFF
DNA: TGTGCCAGCAGCTTATTCCCGGCCCCAGCGGGAGTCTACAATGAGCAGTTCTTC

V: TRBV11-2
J: TRBJ2-5
D: .
size: .
CDR3: CASSPPTQWETQYF
DNA: TGTGCCAGCAGCCCGCCCACACAATGGGAGACCCAGTACTTC

V: TRBV18
J: TRBJ2-5
D: .
size: few
CDR3: CASSPKGGPETQYF
DNA: TGTGCCAGCTCTCCTAAGGGGGGGCCGGAGACCCAGTACTTC

V: TRBV11-2
J: TRBJ2-2
D: .
size: .
CDR3: CASSYQALNTGELFF
DNA: TGTGCCAGCAGCTACCAGGCCCTGAACACCGGGGAGCTGTTTTTT

V: TRBV7-9
J: TRBJ2-5
D: .
size: few
CDR3: CASSSYSQETQYF
DNA: TGTGCCAGCAGCTCTTACTCCCAAGAGACCCAGTACTTC

V: TRBV2
J: TRBJ2-1
D: .
size: .
CDR3: CASSVGQGGYNEQFF
DNA: TGTGCCAGCAGTGTTGGGCAGGGCGGCTACAATGAGCAGTTCTTC

V: TRBV11-3
J: TRBJ1-1
D: .
size: few
CDR3: CASSLVGGNTEAFF
DNA: TGTGCCAGCAGCTTAGTGGGGGGGAACACTGAAGCTTTCTTT

V: TRBV5-4
J: TRBJ2-5
D: TRBD1
size: few
CDR3: CASGGSQETQYF
DNA: TGTGCCTCAGGGGGATCTCAAGAGACCCAGTACTTC

V: TRBV6-1
J: TRBJ1-5
D: .
size: .
CDR3: CASSEGAARSNQPQHF
DNA: TGTGCCAGCAGTGAAGGGGCAGCAAGGAGCAATCAGCCCCAGCATTTT